These 8 T cell receptor beta chains originate from one sample sequenced in a study of blood T cell repertoires in COVID-19. The repertoire was sequenced with immunoSEQ multiplex PCR; TCRdb's copy has only in-frame clones and lacks some. The sample contains tens of thousands of clones, about 85% of which appear only once. Material: peripheral blood. The origin of the receptors is a human donor in a cohort sampled during active COVID-19.

The rearrangement uses TRBV3-1 (or the pseudogene TRBV3-2) and TRBJ1-1, with D perhaps matching TRBD1 (6 bases). CDR3 length: 12 residues. CDR1 and CDR2 from the germline V gene are LGHDT and YNNKEL (reference sequence). Trimming left V 4 bases short and J 8 bases short, with 11 bases between. CDR3 in amino acids: CASSPFQGEAFF. The CDR3, as DNA: TGTGCCAGCAGCCCCTTCCAGGGGGAAGCTTTCTTT.

V and J are TRBV9 and TRBJ2-5; 8 bases are a match to TRBD1. Germline V gene data show CDR1 as SGDLS and CDR2 as YYNGEE. The CDR3 totals 14 residues. V was clipped by 2 bases and J by 5 bases; unmatched bases: 5. This CDR3 reads CASSVQGAGETQYF. In DNA form, the CDR3 reads TGTGCCAGCAGCGTGCAGGGGGCGGGGGAGACCCAGTACTTC.

The rearrangement links TRBV7-9 to TRBJ1-1, with D uncertain. Germline CDR1 SEHNR, CDR2 FQNEAQ (reference sequence). The CDR3 extends over 14 amino acids. V was cut by 5 bases and J by 1 base, with 11 bases left in between. Here the CDR3 reads CASSLSVGNTEAFF. In nucleotides, the CDR3 is TGTGCCAGCAGCCTCTCGGTTGGGAACACTGAAGCTTTCTTT.

The rearrangement joins TRBV19 to TRBJ1-5; D unresolved. Germline V gene data show CDR1 as LNHDA and CDR2 as SQIVND (reference sequence). The V end was cut by 3 bases, the J end by 6 bases, with 9 bases between. This CDR3 is 13 amino acids long. The CDR3 sequence is CASSMVGSQPQHF. The CDR3 DNA reads TGTGCCAGTAGTATGGTGGGGAGTCAGCCCCAGCATTTT.

The chain couples TRBV5-5 to TRBJ1-5; possible D gene TRBD1, 6 bases. This CDR3 region has 16 residues. V gave up 0 bases and J gave up 0 bases, with 10 bases separating them. Germline V CDR1 and CDR2: SGHKS, YYEKEE (reference sequence). CDR3 DNA sequence: TGTGCCAGCAGCTTGGACACAGGGTTTAGCAATCAGCCCCAGCATTTT. It is translated as CASSLDTGFSNQPQHF.

The V call is TRBV11-2, the J call TRBJ2-2; maybe TRBD1 (5 bases). CDR1 SGHAT and CDR2 FQNNGV come from the germline V gene. The CDR3 runs 15 residues. Trimming removed 6 bases from V and 4 bases from J, with 15 bases in between. CDR3 DNA sequence: TGTGCCAGCAGTATACCAGGGCCGGGCACCGGGGAGCTGTTTTTT. Protein: CASSIPGPGTGELFF.

The genes are TRBV5-5 and TRBJ1-3; maybe TRBD1 (5 bases). The V gene's germline CDR1 is SGHKS and CDR2 YYEKEE (reference sequence). The CDR3 is 16 residues long. The V and J ends lost 3 bases and 0 bases respectively, with 13 bases between them. The CDR3, as DNA: TGTGCCAGCAGCTGGACGACAGCCTACTCTGGAAACACCATATATTTT. Protein sequence: CASSWTTAYSGNTIYF.

The gene calls are TRBV18 and TRBJ2-1, with TRBD2 identical over 9 bases. With 1 base clipped from V and 14 bases from J, the junction kept 3 bases outside the gene matches. The CDR3 covers 12 residues. Germline lookup yields CDR1 KGHSH and CDR2 LQKENI. CDR3 nucleotide sequence: TGTGCCAGCTCACCACTGCGGGGGGGCAAGTTCTTC. Translating gives CASSPLRGGKFF.